One TCR beta chain is described in this entry. The sample originates from a study of blood T cell repertoires in COVID-19. Germline V lookup: CDR1 SGHTA, CDR2 FQGNSA. The CDR3 spans 13 residues. Trimming cost V 6 bases and J 5 bases, with 13 bases left between them. Authors' processing steps: For nucleated cells, counts were estimated from reference gene primer amplification. Produced via immunoSEQ multiplex PCR; TCRdb's table is partial and in-frame only. V and J calls plus clone size are reproduced from that table; the DNA served to infer D and trimming. The table includes some 310,000 clones, nearly 90% detected once.

The sample was peripheral blood. The receptor was derived from a woman aged 40 to 50 with COVID-19, enrolled during active disease. This sequence joins TRBV7-2 and TRBJ1-2; D gene unclear. The CDR3 loop is CASSSNVRYGYTF. DNA for the CDR3: TGTGCCAGCAGTTCTAACGTACGTTATGGCTACACCTTC.